One T cell receptor beta chain is described in this entry. Trimming removed 1 base from V and 10 bases from J, with 12 bases in between. The CDR3 has 14 amino acids. Germline CDR1 reads SGHDT; CDR2 reads YYEEEE. This specimen comes from a study of control samples from healthy donors and cancer patients. Libraries were prepared by immunoSEQ multiplex PCR; TCRdb keeps only in-frame clonotypes and omits some of them. This repertoire shows more than 25,000 clones, approximately 85% found once; its top ten account for approximately 6.9%. The TCR was taken from a woman aged 60-75 years with head and neck cancer. Sequencing was carried out using PBMCs. This rearrangement joins TRBV5-6 to TRBJ1-6, with D perhaps matching TRBD1 (5 bases). DNA for the CDR3: TGTGCCAGCAGCTTGATTCAGGGCGGATCACCCCTCCACTTT. Amino acids: CASSLIQGGSPLHF. Drawing the rest from reference TRBV5-6 and TRBJ1-6, the complete variable domain is DAGVTQSPTHLIKTRGQQVTLRCSPKSGHDTVSWYQQALGQGPQFIFQYYEEEERQRGNFPDRFSGHQFPNYSSELNVNALLLGDSALYLCASSLIQGGSPLHFGNGTRLTVT.